This T cell receptor beta chain was documented in a study of OX40 agonist ivuxolimab in advanced cancers. Across the whole study: Patients received the agonistic anti-OX40 (CD134) antibody ivuxolimab.

The V end lost 2 bases, the J end lost 10 bases, and 12 bases lay between the germline ends. The CDR3 contains 13 residues. Germline CDR1 is MNHNY and CDR2 is SVGAGI (reference sequence). Sequencing was performed with immunoSEQ multiplex PCR; in TCRdb, only in-frame clones are kept and a portion is missing. The data hold around 40,000 clones, with around 86% observed a single time. This clone was observed a single time. This sample comprised CD4+ or CD8+ T cells sorted from blood, obtained in a trial of the OX40 agonist ivuxolimab. The chain links TRBV6-6 to TRBJ1-5; tentative D call: TRBD1 (5 bases). The sequence was collected from an adult with an advanced solid tumor such as melanoma, head and neck, liver or kidney cancer. In DNA, the CDR3 is TGTGCCAGCAGTTACGGGGCCGGAAATCCCCAGCATTTT. Translated: CASSYGAGNPQHF.